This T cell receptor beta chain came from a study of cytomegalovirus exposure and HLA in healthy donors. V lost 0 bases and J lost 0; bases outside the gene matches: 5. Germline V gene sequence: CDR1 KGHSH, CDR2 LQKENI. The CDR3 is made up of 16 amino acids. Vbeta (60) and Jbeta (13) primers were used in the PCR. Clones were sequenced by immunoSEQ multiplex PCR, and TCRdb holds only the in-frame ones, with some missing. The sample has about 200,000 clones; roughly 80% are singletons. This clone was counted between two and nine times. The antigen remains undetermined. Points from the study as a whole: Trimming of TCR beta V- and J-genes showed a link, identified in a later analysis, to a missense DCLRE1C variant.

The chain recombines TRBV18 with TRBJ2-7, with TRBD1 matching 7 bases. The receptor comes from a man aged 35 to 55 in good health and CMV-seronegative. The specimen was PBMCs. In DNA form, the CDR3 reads TGTGCCAGCTCACCACCGCCGGGACAGAGCTCCTACGAGCAGTACTTC. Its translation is CASSPPPGQSSYEQYF. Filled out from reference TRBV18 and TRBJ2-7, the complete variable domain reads NAGVMQNPRHLVRRRGQEARLRCSPMKGHSHVYWYRQLPEEGLKFMVYLQKENIIDESGMPKERFSAEFPKEGPSILRIQQVVRGDSAAYFCASSPPPGQSSYEQYFGPGTRLTVT.